This is a list of T cell receptor beta chains from one sample in a study of shared clonotypes between healthy human individuals. Assay used: immunoSEQ multiplex PCR; TCRdb lists only in-frame clones, some missing. The data show about 380,000 clones, 90% to 98% seen once. Sequencing input: memory CD8+ T cells sorted from blood. The receptor source for this set is a man aged 25 to 40 in good health. The CDR3 runs from the conserved cysteine through the conserved F or W. The order of the fields is J gene, V gene, CDR3 protein.

J gene: TRBJ2-7
V gene: TRBV6-6
CDR3 protein: CASLRTGGYEQYF

J gene: TRBJ2-1
V gene: TRBV10-2
CDR3 protein: CASSEGLTGGPYNEQFF

J gene: TRBJ2-1
V gene: TRBV2
CDR3 protein: CASSRRTGGNEQFF

J gene: TRBJ2-3
V gene: TRBV5-4
CDR3 protein: CASSLEVAFTDTQYF

J gene: TRBJ1-2
V gene: TRBV19
CDR3 protein: CASRRGGGPLYGYTF

J gene: TRBJ1-2
V gene: TRBV30
CDR3 protein: CAWSEDRGGGYTF

J gene: TRBJ1-1
V gene: TRBV9
CDR3 protein: CASSVGWAVLIMNTEAFF

J gene: TRBJ2-5
V gene: TRBV28
CDR3 protein: CASSLTGLSKRAQYF

J gene: TRBJ2-3
V gene: TRBV28
CDR3 protein: CASSLLAGDTQYF

J gene: TRBJ2-1
V gene: TRBV11-2
CDR3 protein: CASSLQTSGFNEQFF

J gene: TRBJ2-7
V gene: TRBV4-2
CDR3 protein: CASSQLKGSEQYF

J gene: TRBJ1-1
V gene: TRBV5-6
CDR3 protein: CASSLGPRNTEAFF

J gene: TRBJ1-1
V gene: TRBV19
CDR3 protein: CASSKPGQGRKAFF

J gene: TRBJ2-2
V gene: TRBV19
CDR3 protein: CASSIILARGNTGELFF

J gene: TRBJ2-3
V gene: TRBV7-3
CDR3 protein: CASSLNGRGLDTQYF

J gene: TRBJ2-7
V gene: TRBV29-1
CDR3 protein: CSVQYDRLNVYEQYF

J gene: TRBJ2-3
V gene: TRBV2
CDR3 protein: CASSTGTSGRSGITDTQYF

J gene: TRBJ2-5
V gene: TRBV27
CDR3 protein: CASSPLRSVGTQYF

J gene: TRBJ2-7
V gene: TRBV10-3
CDR3 protein: CAISESIKQAYEQYF

J gene: TRBJ2-1
V gene: TRBV29-1
CDR3 protein: CSVDAGQGGNEQFF

J gene: TRBJ2-5
V gene: TRBV5-1
CDR3 protein: CASSSGHQETQYF

J gene: TRBJ1-4
V gene: TRBV10-3
CDR3 protein: CAISEKGPGGQKLFF

J gene: TRBJ2-1
V gene: TRBV4-1
CDR3 protein: CASSQPLAGQGAYNEQFF

J gene: TRBJ1-2
V gene: TRBV30
CDR3 protein: CAWSVVGRANYGYTF

J gene: TRBJ2-3
V gene: TRBV5-1
CDR3 protein: CASSPRTSGYYTDTQYF

J gene: TRBJ2-7
V gene: TRBV28
CDR3 protein: CASQRDTFYEQYF

J gene: TRBJ1-3
V gene: TRBV30
CDR3 protein: CAWRPVSGNTIYF

J gene: TRBJ2-5
V gene: TRBV30
CDR3 protein: CAWGLAGGQETQYF

J gene: TRBJ2-1
V gene: TRBV5-6
CDR3 protein: CASSLYSGSVYNEQFF

J gene: TRBJ2-2
V gene: TRBV5-1
CDR3 protein: CASRGGASGELFF

J gene: TRBJ2-7
V gene: TRBV6-5
CDR3 protein: CASKKTATYEQYF

J gene: TRBJ1-2
V gene: TRBV30
CDR3 protein: CAWAQGAYGYTF

J gene: TRBJ2-3
V gene: TRBV19
CDR3 protein: CASSFGGTDTQYF

J gene: TRBJ2-3
V gene: TRBV9
CDR3 protein: CASSAQVSGKGWNTQYF

J gene: TRBJ2-2
V gene: TRBV9
CDR3 protein: CASSASGRAGGELFF

J gene: TRBJ1-3
V gene: TRBV9
CDR3 protein: CASSVNGNTIYF

J gene: TRBJ2-7
V gene: TRBV19
CDR3 protein: CASSDPYNEQYF

J gene: TRBJ2-7
V gene: TRBV7-6
CDR3 protein: CASSLLAAYEQYF

J gene: TRBJ2-3
V gene: TRBV25-1
CDR3 protein: CASSDVSGSTQYF

J gene: TRBJ1-3
V gene: TRBV5-4
CDR3 protein: CASSSTGTGNTIYF

J gene: TRBJ2-1
V gene: TRBV5-1
CDR3 protein: CASSLSSRVTNEQFF

J gene: TRBJ1-4
V gene: TRBV6-1
CDR3 protein: CASSADRTGRLFF

J gene: TRBJ1-2
V gene: TRBV10-3
CDR3 protein: CAISERSAYGYTF

J gene: TRBJ2-1
V gene: TRBV30
CDR3 protein: CAWSVGPGHEQFF

J gene: TRBJ1-2
V gene: TRBV10-3
CDR3 protein: CAISESGQGAWGYTF

J gene: TRBJ2-7
V gene: TRBV10-1
CDR3 protein: CASSESSGAYEQYF

J gene: TRBJ2-3
V gene: TRBV7-2
CDR3 protein: CASSVTGEGRGQYF